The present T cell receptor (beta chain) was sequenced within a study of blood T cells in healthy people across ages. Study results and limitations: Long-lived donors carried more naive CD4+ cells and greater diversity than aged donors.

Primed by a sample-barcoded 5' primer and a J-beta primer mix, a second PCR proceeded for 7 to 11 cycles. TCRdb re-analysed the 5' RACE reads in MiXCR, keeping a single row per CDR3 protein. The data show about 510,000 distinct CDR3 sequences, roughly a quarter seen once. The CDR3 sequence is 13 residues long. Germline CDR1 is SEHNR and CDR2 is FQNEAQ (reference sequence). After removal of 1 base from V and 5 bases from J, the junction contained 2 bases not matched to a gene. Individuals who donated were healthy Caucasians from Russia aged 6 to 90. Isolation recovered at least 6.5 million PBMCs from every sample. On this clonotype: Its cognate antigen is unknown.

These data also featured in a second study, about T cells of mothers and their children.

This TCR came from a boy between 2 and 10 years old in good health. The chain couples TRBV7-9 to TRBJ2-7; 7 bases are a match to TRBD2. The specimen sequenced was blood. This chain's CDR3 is CASSLGREDEQYF. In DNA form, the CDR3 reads TGTGCCAGCAGCTTAGGCCGGGAGGACGAGCAGTACTTC.